Below are 12 T cell receptor beta chains sequenced from a single sample in a study of T cells in Graves' hyperthyroidism and ophthalmopathy. Amplification of TCR beta CDR3 regions used RNA as the template. During a first-round RT-PCR of the TCR CDR3, the HTBI primer set was used. TCRdb processed the multiplex PCR reads anew with MiXCR; each CDR3 protein has one entry. The data show a few hundred thousand distinct CDR3 sequences, about 45% seen once. The sequenced material came from peripheral blood or thyroid tissue (not recorded which). These receptors were taken from a woman aged 18-29 years with Graves' hyperthyroidism.

This clonotype occurred many times. The CDR3 reads CASSIRTASSYEQYF. In DNA form, the CDR3 reads TGTGCCAGTAGTATAAGGACAGCTAGCTCCTACGAGCAGTACTTC. The chain is built from TRBV19 and TRBJ2-7, with D tentatively TRBD1 (6 bases). The CDR3 covers 15 residues. V lost 2 bases and J lost 0, with 11 bases in between. From germline, CDR1 is LNHDA and CDR2 SQIVND (reference sequence).

This clonotype was detected only a few times. The V and J genes are TRBV7-2 and TRBJ2-2, with a weak D call TRBD2 (6 bases). Germline-derived CDR1 and CDR2 are SGHTA and FQGNSA. The ends were cut back, 3 bases at V and 4 bases at J, with 12 bases in the middle. CDR3 size: 15 residues. CDR3 nucleotides: TGTGCCAGCAGCTTTCGGGAGTTTGGCACCGGGGAGCTGTTTTTT. Translating it yields CASSFREFGTGELFF.

Many counts were recorded for this clonotype. This chain joins TRBV7-9 and TRBJ1-3; 7 nucleotides agree with TRBD1. In germline, CDR1 is SEHNR, CDR2 FQNEAQ (reference sequence). V shed 2 bases, J shed 0 bases, and the junction held 19 bases outside the gene matches. This CDR3 region has 21 residues. The CDR3 DNA sequence: TGTGCCAGCAGCTTAACTTACAGAAAACTCGGACAGGTGCACTCTGGAAACACCATATATTTT. As protein: CASSLTYRKLGQVHSGNTIYF.

The chain is built from TRBV10-3 and TRBJ2-7, with D tentatively TRBD1 (6 bases). Germline CDR1 reads ENHRY; CDR2 reads SYGVKD. The CDR3 sequence is 13 residues long. Between the trimmed V and J ends, which lost 2 bases and 1 base, there was a span of 6 bases. The CDR3 reads CAISEGQSYEQYF. The CDR3 DNA follows: TGTGCCATCAGTGAGGGACAGTCCTACGAGCAGTACTTC.

To note about this clonotype: A much larger clone differs by one base, so this may be a read error. This chain links TRBV2 with TRBJ2-3, with D perhaps matching TRBD1 (5 bases). The CDR3 covers 15 residues. Germline V gives CDR1 SNHLY, CDR2 FYNNEI. The CDR3 bases are TGTGCCAGCAGTGTTGGGGTTCTTAGCACAGGTACGCAGTATTTT. This codes for CASSVGVLSTGTQYF.

This sequence joins TRBV7-3 and TRBJ1-1; D uncertain. Trimming pared 2 bases from V and 2 bases from J, leaving 12 bases between. Per the germline V gene, CDR1 is SGHTA and CDR2 is FQGTGA. There are 15 residues in the CDR3. The CDR3 protein is CASSLEGSINTEAFF. Here the CDR3 DNA reads TGTGCCAGCAGCTTAGAAGGGTCGATAAACACTGAAGCTTTCTTT.

This rearrangement joins TRBV7-3 to TRBJ2-5; 10 positions agree with TRBD2. There are 14 residues in the CDR3. After removal of 4 bases from V and 8 bases from J, the junction contained 7 bases not matched to a gene. The germline V gene has CDR1 SGHTA and CDR2 FQGTGA. This CDR3 is CASSSLAGDGTQYF. The CDR3 nucleotides read TGTGCCAGCAGCTCTCTAGCGGGAGATGGAACCCAGTACTTC.

The chain has TRBV4-1 and TRBJ1-2, with TRBD1 matching 9 bases. CDR1 MGHRA and CDR2 YSYEKL come from the germline V gene. This CDR3 spans 16 amino acids. V was pared by 4 bases and J by 2 bases, with 8 bases of the junction left unmatched. The DNA of the CDR3 is TGCGCCAGCAGCCGCCCGGGACAGGGAGACAACTATGGCTACACCTTC. Its protein is CASSRPGQGDNYGYTF.

The rearrangement links TRBV20-1 to TRBJ1-4; 7 nucleotides align to TRBD1. This CDR3 has 14 amino acids. With 5 bases clipped from V and 5 bases from J, the junction kept 8 bases outside the gene matches. CDR1 is DFQATT and CDR2 is SNEGSKA in the germline V gene (reference sequence). CDR3 bases: TGCAGTGCTGCCATGACAGGGCCAAATGAAAAACTGTTTTTT. Protein: CSAAMTGPNEKLFF.

The rearrangement joins TRBV20-1 to TRBJ1-2, with 8 bases identical to TRBD1. Germline V gene sequence: CDR1 DFQATT, CDR2 SNEGSKA (reference sequence). The CDR3 covers 12 residues. V shed 0 bases and J 8 bases; nucleotides not matched to a gene: 2. The CDR3 bases are TGCAGTGCTAGAGAGGACAGGGAGGGCTACACCTTC. Translated, it gives CSAREDREGYTF.

Remarks on this clonotype: Here the CDR3 omits its conserved ending phenylalanine or tryptophan, so a read error is the likely source. The chain recombines TRBV29-1 with TRBJ1-5; D possibly corresponds to TRBD2 (5 bases). The J call could be wrong; TRBJ2-3 is a better fit for the DNA end. This CDR3 region has 12 residues. CDR1 and CDR2 (germline): SQVTM, ANQGSEA. CDR3 sequence (DNA): TGCAGCGTTGGGTTCCGGGGAGATACGCAGTATTCT. Amino acids: CSVGFRGDTQYS.

V is TRBV15 and J is TRBJ1-4, with a possible D match to TRBD1 (6 bases). The length of the CDR3 is 12 residues. Germline CDR1 LNHNV, CDR2 YYDKDF (reference sequence). Deletions cut 8 bases from V and 10 bases from J, with 14 bases between. The CDR3 protein is CATSNDRLKLFF. CDR3 DNA: TGTGCCACCTCCAATGACAGGTTAAAACTGTTTTTT. Using reference TRBV15 and TRBJ1-4 for the parts outside the CDR3, the full variable domain is DAMVIQNPRYQVTQFGKPVTLSCSQTLNHNVMYWYQQKSSQAPKLLFHYYDKDFNNEADTPDNFQSRRPNTSFCFLDIRSPGLGDTAMYLCATSNDRLKLFFGSGTQLSVL.